What follows describes a single TCR beta chain. Its specific antigen is unknown. The input lacks base qualities; no much larger clone sits a single base away. In total, more than 500 healthy bone marrow donors made up the cohort. All cohort members were sampled while nominally healthy, although unrecorded immune exposures were likely present. The donor tested CMV seronegative and was one of the 352 seronegative cohort members. Each donor provided a peripheral blood sample, and peripheral blood mononuclear cells were used for TCR beta sequencing. The Qiagen DNeasy Blood Extraction Kit was used to extract genomic DNA from the blood cell samples. The data belong to a study of cytomegalovirus exposure and HLA in healthy donors (dated by TCRdb to 2015 to 2018). Background for the entire study: An earlier analysis of several hundred of the donors reported 276 Gb of sequence data and some 110 million unique TCR beta sequences obtained from approximately 180 million T cells. Genome-wide SNP genotypes for about 55% of the 666 donors were used in a later genetic analysis, which treated that subset as a discovery cohort. Of the 300 to 450 genotyped donors, 81% fell in the genetic ancestry cluster associated with self-reported Caucasian donors. Across about 380 genotyped donors of the cohort, an average of 235,054 unique TCR beta nucleotide sequences per donor were sequenced, and 15% to 20% of those sequences were non-productive. Donor age, sex, ethnicity and CMV serostatus were compiled together with the repertoire data. A separate validation cohort of about 110 different subjects was used in addition to the roughly 670-subject first cohort. Using immunosequencing, the study profiled T cell repertoires from around 670 subjects and related those repertoires to cytomegalovirus serostatus. To study patterns of TCR occurrence, a later analysis re-analyzed previously published TCR beta repertoires from under 750 donors and added high-resolution HLA genotyping. Roughly 5 DR-DQ haplotypes were handled as single units for association and clustering, since linkage in the cohort was strong. The later analysis used no new phenotypic data to find candidate immune exposures, relying instead on TCR beta sequences and their occurrence across donors. An early release that covered roughly 600 HLA-typed donors contained 250 to 350 gigabases of sequencing data and 85 million to 100 million unique TCR sequences. To decide whether each TCR beta V gene segment behaved as functional or pseudogenic, an earlier analysis of over 500 of the donors relied on high-throughput TCR beta sequencing. All discovery cohort repertoires had been generated on a single sequencing platform. To predict cytomegalovirus infection status, the study combined high-throughput TCR immunosequencing, statistical association of individual TCRs with disease status, and machine learning. Typing coverage varied by locus: roughly 620-640 donors for A, B, C, DRB1 and DQB1; roughly 510 for DQA1; over 600 for DPA1; under 490 for DPB1. HLA typing included class I and class II loci at four-digit resolution. The study aimed to test whether cataloging public T cell receptors could reveal signatures of past pathogen exposure.

Library preparation used the immunoSEQ multiplex PCR assay. For the multiplex PCR, a mixture combining 60 forward primers for TCR Vbeta segments and 13 reverse primers for TCR Jbeta segments was used. The CDR3 region of rearranged TCR beta genes was amplified from genomic DNA by a multiplex PCR assay. The Illumina HiSeq System was used to sequence the amplified TCR beta libraries as 87-base-pair reads. Per the original workflow: Across the 600 to 700 repertoires, a later analysis counted roughly 84 million unique TCR beta chains, around 11 million of which were shared by at least two donors. To remove PCR and sequencing errors, raw reads were error-corrected and collapsed into unique sequences using a nearest-neighbor algorithm that merged closely related sequences. Alignment of CDR3 sequences to IMGT reference sequences was used to assign V, D and J gene segments. For a sequence to be retained, a match of at least six nucleotides was required to both a V gene segment and a J gene segment. A rearrangement was called productive if the CDR3 had no stop codons and remained in frame with V and J, and every other rearrangement was called non-productive. Following IMGT convention, CDR3 was defined as the stretch from the second conserved V-encoded cysteine to the conserved J-encoded phenylalanine. Sequences without an unambiguous match to a single V gene segment were excluded from the earlier analysis of a few hundred of the donors. An earlier analysis of 587 of the donors called V segments functional above 56.7% productive rearrangements and segregating when the between-donor standard deviation exceeded 5%. To diagnose cytomegalovirus status from the catalog of TCR beta chain sequences, a statistical classification framework was built. A later analysis assigned V and J genes by comparing TCR nucleotide sequences with IMGT/GENE-DB human TR gene sequences. The TCRdist pipeline was used in a later analysis to assign CDR3 sequences and most-parsimonious VDJ recombination scenarios. In a later analysis, each TCR beta chain was defined by its CDR3 amino acid sequence together with its V-gene family, and reads without a unique V-gene family were excluded. A later analysis removed nearly 600 highly shared, low-generation-probability nucleotide sequences to deal with suspected cross-contamination and a sequencing artifact. In a later analysis, a clonal expansion index for each public chain was calculated from normalized within-repertoire ranks of inferred template counts. In a later analysis, generation probabilities were computed using a VDJ recombination model fitted to out-of-frame rearrangements, and the results were checked against IGoR. A later analysis scored TCR-TCR, TCR-HLA and TCR-CMV co-occurrence with hypergeometric tests, applying a repertoire-size bias correction to TCR pairs. False discovery rates were estimated in a later analysis by permuting HLA or CMV assignments 20 times. In a later analysis, co-occurring TCRs were grouped using DBSCAN, and TCRdist sequence similarity was added for clustering within HLA-allele-positive subsets. Co-occurrence clustering excluded repertoires with fewer than 30,000 or more than 120,000 public chains, plus five with anomalous nucleotide sharing. Not all clones reach the TCRdb copy of this immuneACCESS table, which keeps in-frame sequences only. Checked studies attribute under half of the gap to unresolved V genes and leave the rest unexplained. That table furnishes V, J and clone size, whereas the DNA furnished D and trimming. The sample includes some 170,000 clones, with about 69% observed a single time. Jointly, the top ten make up around 3% of the sample.

As encoded in the germline V gene (reference sequence), CDR1 is GTSNPN while CDR2 is SVGIG. The CDR3 runs 14 amino acids, cysteine and phenylalanine included. Of all the DNA, just the CDR3 is kept, 42 bases in frame from base 1. The V end gives up 5 bases and the J end 3 bases, leaving 6 bases in the junction not matched to a gene. Results and caveats for the whole study, not just this receptor: The study gave a list of about 170 TCR beta chains associated with cytomegalovirus. While some public TCRs were present in many individuals, most TCR sequences turned up only very rarely across donors. Because the 87-base-pair reads could not distinguish some IMGT-functional V segments, including TRBV6-2 and TRBV6-3, those segments were excluded. The classifier was reported to diagnose cytomegalovirus status with high specificity and sensitivity in both the original cohort and the validation cohort. In a later analysis, most CMV-associated TCR beta chains were found to appear HLA-restricted, with HLA associations seemingly driven largely by CMV exposure. Assigning TCR associations to individual alleles was difficult when HLA alleles, especially DR and DQ, strongly co-occurred. A cluster of highly shared sequence variants was judged likely to be a technical artifact of the sequencing pipeline. In vitro tests confirmed that a few of the cytomegalovirus-associated TCR beta chains recognize cytomegalovirus antigens. In this cohort, only TCR beta chains were sequenced, and detectable features were limited by the absence of alpha or paired-chain data. A later analysis associated approximately 17,000 TCR beta sequences with specific HLA alleles at a false discovery rate of 0.05. CMV serostatus was the only immune exposure information available for the cohort. HLA typing was unavailable for some donors at each locus, so association tests used only the typed subset. In an earlier analysis of approximately 600 of the donors, most TCR beta V segments were observed in productive rearrangements about 87% or about 30% of the time, broadly matching IMGT annotations. According to a later analysis, parvovirus B19, influenza, CMV and Epstein-Barr virus appeared linked to several top co-occurrence clusters. In a later genetic analysis, fewer N-insertions in productive TCRs were reported among donors in an Asian-associated ancestry cluster than the roughly 640-donor mean. According to a later analysis, TCR association rates differed among HLA loci, with DRB1 alleles showing the most associated TCRs and HLA-C alleles showing the fewest. An association between a missense DCLRE1C variant and V-gene and J-gene trimming of TCR beta chains was found in a later genetic analysis and replicated in an independent cohort. It was suggested by the authors that the approach could potentially be generalized to other disease states and immunological phenotypes. A further reported finding was that TCR beta sequences accurately predicted the HLA-A and HLA-B alleles for most subjects in the first cohort. The earlier analysis of 587 of the donors excluded about 16 rarely observed V segments, including chromosome 9 orphons, because counts were too low. A later analysis found that HLA-associated TCR beta chains were more clonally expanded and had lower generation probabilities than equally common non-associated chains. Correlated functional status among segregating V segments might reflect linkage disequilibrium, but an unknown experimental factor could not be ruled out. Roughly uniform sequencing depth across donors was assumed in presence/absence analyses, although this assumption may not hold.

The chain links TRBV30 with TRBJ1-4; 7 of the junction bases match TRBD1. Sample: PBMCs. The receptor was isolated from a male donor in good health and CMV-seronegative. The CDR3 region reads CAWCQGGSNEKLFF. Here is the DNA: TGTGCCTGGTGTCAGGGGGGATCTAATGAAAAACTGTTTTTT. With the portions outside the CDR3 filled from the reference TRBV30 and TRBJ1-4 genes, the complete variable region becomes SQTIHQWPATLVQPVGSPLSLECTVEGTSNPNLYWYRQAAGRGLQLLFYSVGIGQISSEVPQNLSASRPQDRQFILSSKKLLLSDSGFYLCAWCQGGSNEKLFFGSGTQLSVL.